Listed below are T cell receptor beta chains from one sample, sequenced in a study of blood T cells in healthy people across ages. TCRdb fed the 5' RACE reads into MiXCR, producing one record per CDR3 protein. This sample has 700,000 to 950,000 distinct CDR3 sequences, with 35% to 45% found just once. Sequenced sample: blood. These TCRs come from a woman in her sixties or seventies in good health. Both conserved end residues are part of each CDR3. The D gene is left open where the match is weak. Not every row has a clone size; where given, it reads once, few, many or a size class.

TRBJ2-3	TRBD2	19	TRBV24-1	NA	CATSDLRLAGISCTDTQYF	TGTGCCACCAGTGATTTACGGCTAGCGGGAATATCCTGCACAGATACGCAGTATTTT
TRBJ1-6	TRBD1	14	TRBV7-3	NA	CASSSSGGTAPLHF	TGTGCCAGCAGCTCCTCCGGTGGGACAGCCCCCCTCCACTTT
TRBJ1-4	NA	14	TRBV12-3/TRBV12-4	NA	CASSYRQRSEKLFF	TGTGCCAGCAGTTACCGACAGCGAAGTGAAAAACTGTTTTTT
TRBJ1-2	NA	15	TRBV12-3/TRBV12-4	NA	CASSCRRTGTGGYTF	TGTGCCAGCAGTTGCAGGAGAACAGGGACGGGTGGCTACACCTTC
TRBJ2-5	NA	20	TRBV5-1	NA	CASSPQPSRRDGHFGDEQYF	TGCGCCAGCAGCCCTCAGCCGTCACGTAGGGACGGACATTTCGGGGATGAGCAGTACTTC
TRBJ2-7	NA	12	TRBV30	NA	CAGTGYSYEQYF	TGTGCCGGGACGGGATACTCCTACGAGCAGTACTTC
TRBJ2-5	NA	15	TRBV7-6	NA	CASSLQAFSYNEQYF	TGTGCCAGCAGCTTACAAGCGTTCTCCTACAATGAGCAGTACTTC
TRBJ2-7	TRBD2	18	TRBV28	NA	CASRNTIMAGLAGGEQYF	TGTGCCAGCCGGAACACTATCATGGCCGGACTAGCGGGTGGCGAGCAGTACTTC
TRBJ2-1	NA	13	TRBV7-7	NA	CASSYDYRNEQFF	TGTGCTAGCAGCTACGACTACCGCAATGAGCAGTTCTTC
TRBJ1-1	NA	14	TRBV20-1	NA	CSARKGGQDTEAFF	TGCAGTGCTAGGAAGGGGGGGCAAGACACTGAAGCTTTCTTT
TRBJ2-5	TRBD2	15	TRBV3-1	few	CASRKGLARPETQYF	TGTGCCAGCAGGAAAGGACTAGCTCGTCCCGAGACCCAGTACTTC
TRBJ2-7	NA	13	TRBV9	NA	CASSVDGRRGQYF	TGTGCCAGCAGCGTAGACGGGCGGCGGGGGCAGTACTTC
TRBJ2-3	TRBD2	18	TRBV20-1	few	CSASRQWEEGGPEDTQYF	TGCAGTGCTAGTCGCCAGTGGGAAGAGGGAGGGCCGGAAGATACGCAGTATTTT
TRBJ2-7	NA	13	TRBV2	NA	CASSEARQGGKYF	TGTGCCAGCAGTGAAGCTCGACAGGGAGGGAAGTACTTC
TRBJ2-2	NA	14	TRBV29-1	few	CSVVDTRNTGELFF	TGCAGCGTTGTTGATACTCGGAACACCGGGGAGCTGTTTTTT
TRBJ2-1	NA	14	TRBV6-5	few	CASSSPGEVNEQFF	TGTGCCAGCAGTTCCCCGGGAGAAGTAAATGAGCAGTTCTTC
TRBJ2-3	NA	15	TRBV2	NA	CASRLQGSSTDTQYF	TGTGCCAGCAGGCTACAGGGTTCTAGCACAGATACGCAGTATTTT
TRBJ2-7	NA	15	TRBV13	many	CASSLQAQSSYEQYF	TGTGCCAGCAGCTTGCAGGCCCAAAGCTCCTACGAGCAGTACTTC
TRBJ2-3	NA	15	TRBV20-1	many	CSAGLAQDTTDTQYF	TGCAGTGCCGGTCTAGCGCAGGATACCACAGATACGCAGTATTTT
TRBJ2-7	NA	14	TRBV28	NA	CASTSGTPPYEQYF	TGTGCCAGCACCTCCGGGACACCTCCCTACGAGCAGTACTTC
TRBJ2-7	NA	14	TRBV20-1	NA	CSARSAASVSEQYF	TGCAGTGCTAGGTCGGCCGCGTCTGTTAGCGAGCAGTACTTC
TRBJ2-7	NA	15	TRBV20-1	NA	CSARDPTPKTYEQYF	TGCAGTGCTAGAGATCCGACACCAAAGACGTACGAGCAGTACTTC
TRBJ2-1	TRBD2	16	TRBV6-5	NA	CASSTEGLAGYNEQFF	TGTGCCAGCAGCACAGAGGGACTAGCGGGGTACAATGAGCAGTTCTTC
TRBJ2-2	NA	15	TRBV2	NA	CASSGWAPADGELFF	TGTGCCAGCAGTGGCTGGGCCCCCGCTGATGGGGAGCTGTTTTTT
TRBJ2-5	NA	15	TRBV3-1	many	CASSQDVTSQETQYF	TGTGCCAGCAGCCAAGATGTAACATCCCAAGAGACCCAGTACTTC
TRBJ1-1	NA	15	TRBV18	NA	CASSPLQDSSNEAFF	TGTGCCAGCTCACCACTCCAGGACAGTAGTAATGAAGCTTTCTTT
TRBJ2-5	TRBD1	17	TRBV14	NA	CASSQELSTGGVKTQYF	TGTGCCAGCAGCCAAGAATTGAGTACAGGGGGCGTAAAGACCCAGTACTTC
TRBJ2-1	TRBD2	16	TRBV6-2/TRBV6-3	few	CASSYPPSGRRDEQFF	TGTGCCAGCAGTTACCCCCCGAGCGGGAGAAGGGATGAGCAGTTCTTC
TRBJ2-3	NA	17	TRBV4-3	NA	CASSQGRVVTSTDTQYF	TGCGCCAGCAGCCAAGGACGGGTCGTGACTAGCACAGATACGCAGTATTTT